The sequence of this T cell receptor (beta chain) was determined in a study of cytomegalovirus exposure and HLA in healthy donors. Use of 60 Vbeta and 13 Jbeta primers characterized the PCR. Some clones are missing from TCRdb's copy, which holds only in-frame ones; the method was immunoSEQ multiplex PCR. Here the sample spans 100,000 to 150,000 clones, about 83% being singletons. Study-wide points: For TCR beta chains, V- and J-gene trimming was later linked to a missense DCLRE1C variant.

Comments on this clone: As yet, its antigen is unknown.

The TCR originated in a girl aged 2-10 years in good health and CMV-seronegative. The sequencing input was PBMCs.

CDR3 nucleotides: TGTGCCAGCAGCCGCGCCGGGACTAGCGGGGGAGATGAGCAGTTCTTC. This codes for CASSRAGTSGGDEQFF. V is TRBV4-2 and J is TRBJ2-1; 14 bases line up with TRBD2. Per the germline V gene, CDR1 is LGHNA and CDR2 is YNFKEQ. There are 16 residues in the CDR3. V dropped 4 bases and J dropped 8; count of bases not matched to a gene: 7.